This T cell receptor (beta chain) was recorded in a study of T-cell memory formation after mild COVID-19. Study-wide findings and caveats: A balance of CD4 and CD8 characterized clones contracting day 15 to 85, whereas later expanders leaned CD4+.

The CDR3 has 17 residues. The trim removed 1 base at V and 0 bases at J, leaving 5 bases unmatched. The germline V gene encodes CDR1 SGHVS and CDR2 FNYEAQ. The 5'RACE method, run with constant-segment primers, produced TCR alpha and TCR beta cDNA libraries (carrying sample barcodes and UMIs). In TCRdb, the 5' RACE reads were re-called with MiXCR into one record per CDR3 protein. Found here are about 500,000 distinct CDR3 sequences, about a fifth of them singletons; the top ten hold roughly an eighth. This clonotype was detected a few times. Its antigen is still unknown. Sequenced input: PBMCs or a T cell subset sorted from them (not recorded which). The J gene is TRBJ2-1, the V gene TRBV7-6; 8 positions agree with TRBD2. The sequence came from an adult woman who had mild COVID-19 (a few samples of this study predate the infection). Cell type and time point are not known. CDR3: CASSLGPRGVSYNEQFF. The CDR3 DNA reads as TGTGCCAGCAGCTTAGGTCCGCGGGGGGTCTCCTACAATGAGCAGTTCTTC.